The 16 T cell receptor beta chains reported below all come from one sample, sequenced in a study of blood T cell repertoires in COVID-19. Sequenced by immunoSEQ multiplex PCR; TCRdb stores in-frame clones only, minus some. The sample shows approximately 180,000 clones, approximately 87% of them seen only once. Source material: peripheral blood. These receptors came from a man aged 35-49 years with active or convalescent COVID-19.

V usage is TRBV19 and J usage is TRBJ1-2; 8 bases fit TRBD1. Germline CDR1 reads LNHDA; CDR2 reads SQIVND (reference sequence). V lost 6 bases to trimming and J lost 3 bases; unmatched junction nucleotides: 6. The CDR3 contains 14 residues. The CDR3 is CASSQTGVDYGYTF. In DNA, the CDR3 is TGTGCCAGTAGCCAGACAGGGGTAGACTATGGCTACACCTTC. The variable domain in full, with the rest retrieved from reference TRBV19 and TRBJ1-2, is DGGITQSPKYLFRKEGQNVTLSCEQNLNHDAMYWYRQDPGQGLRLIYYSQIVNDFQKGDIAEGYSVSREKKESFPLTVTSAQKNPTAFYLCASSQTGVDYGYTFGSGTRLTVV.

The chain links TRBV20-1 to TRBJ2-3; 8 bases fit TRBD2. The CDR3 runs 18 residues. J lost 1 base, V lost 3 bases, and 15 bases had no gene match. CDR1 is DFQATT and CDR2 is SNEGSKA in the germline V gene (reference sequence). DNA of the CDR3: TGCAGTGCTAGTCCTCATACCGCCGCCGGGGGGGGCACAGATACGCAGTATTTT. Translation gives CSASPHTAAGGGTDTQYF.

The genes are TRBV2 and TRBJ2-1; 8 nucleotides align to TRBD1. J lost 3 bases, V lost 4 bases, and 2 bases had no gene match. Germline loops: CDR1 SNHLY, CDR2 FYNNEI. There are 14 residues in the CDR3. The CDR3 sequence: CASSGDRGYNEQFF. CDR3 nucleotide sequence: TGTGCCAGCAGTGGCGACAGGGGCTACAATGAGCAGTTCTTC. Supplemented by reference TRBV2 and TRBJ2-1, the full variable domain reads EPEVTQTPSHQVTQMGQEVILRCVPISNHLYFYWYRQILGQKVEFLVSFYNNEISEKSEIFDDQFSVERPDGSNFTLKIRSTKLEDSAMYFCASSGDRGYNEQFFGPGTRLTVL.

The chain joins TRBV2 to TRBJ2-3; 7 bases are a match to TRBD1. Germline loops: CDR1 SNHLY, CDR2 FYNNEI. The CDR3 consists of 14 residues. V lost 4 bases to trimming and J lost 2 bases; unmatched junction nucleotides: 3. The CDR3 here is CASSGDRFTDTQYF. The CDR3 DNA sequence: TGTGCCAGCAGTGGGGACAGATTCACAGATACGCAGTATTTT.

The V and J genes are TRBV19 and TRBJ2-1, with a weak D call TRBD2 (6 bases). Looked up from germline, CDR1 is LNHDA and CDR2 is SQIVND (reference sequence). Trimming cost V 9 bases and J 13 bases, with 16 bases left between them. The CDR3 contains 11 residues. The CDR3, as DNA: TGTGCCAGCAGATCCGGGACTCAACAGTTCTTC. Amino acids: CASRSGTQQFF.

The rearrangement links TRBV3-1 (or the pseudogene TRBV3-2) to TRBJ1-2; D might be TRBD1 (6 bases). The V end was cut by 6 bases, the J end by 8 bases, with 16 bases between. Germline CDR1 and CDR2: LGHDT and YNNKEL (reference sequence). The CDR3 runs 13 residues. The CDR3 here is CASSQAQGNGYTF. Here the CDR3 DNA reads TGTGCCAGCAGTCAGGCACAGGGTAACGGCTACACCTTC.

The table lists this clone with many counts. The gene calls are TRBV18 and TRBJ2-7, with 8 bases identical to TRBD1. After removal of 4 bases from V and 2 bases from J, the junction contained 4 bases not matched to a gene. This CDR3 region has 14 residues. Germline assignment: CDR1 KGHSH and CDR2 LQKENI. CDR3 in amino acids: CASSRGTGTYEQYF. The CDR3 DNA follows: TGTGCCAGCTCACGAGGGACAGGTACCTACGAGCAGTACTTC.

The chain has TRBV6-2 or TRBV6-3 and TRBJ1-2; D is unresolved. Germline assignment: CDR1 MNHEY and CDR2 SVGEGT. The CDR3 length is 14 residues. V was cut by 2 bases and J by 3 bases, with 10 bases left in between. The chain's CDR3 is CASSYPGLYYGYTF. The CDR3 bases are TGTGCCAGCAGTTACCCCGGACTGTACTATGGCTACACCTTC.

This chain connects TRBV2 to TRBJ1-5; D ambiguous. This CDR3 comprises 18 residues. Germline-derived CDR1 and CDR2 are SNHLY and FYNNEI. V lost 0 bases and J 4 bases, leaving 19 bases between the germline ends. Here the CDR3 DNA reads TGTGCCAGCAGTGAAGCGCCGTTATTACTTACCCCAAATCAGCCCCAGCATTTT. The encoded protein is CASSEAPLLLTPNQPQHF. The full variable domain, in which reference TRBV2 and TRBJ1-5 provide the parts outside the CDR3, is EPEVTQTPSHQVTQMGQEVILRCVPISNHLYFYWYRQILGQKVEFLVSFYNNEISEKSEIFDDQFSVERPDGSNFTLKIRSTKLEDSAMYFCASSEAPLLLTPNQPQHFGDGTRLSIL.

The chain links TRBV14 to TRBJ1-2; possible D gene TRBD1, 5 bases. Germline lookup yields CDR1 SGHDN and CDR2 FVKESK. Trimming left V 3 bases short and J 4 bases short, with 9 bases between. The CDR3 is made up of 13 amino acids. CDR3 residues: CASSQGGGYGYTF. Here the CDR3 DNA reads TGTGCCAGCAGCCAGGGCGGGGGCTATGGCTACACCTTC.

V gene TRBV7-8 combines with J gene TRBJ1-2; D call uncertain. CDR1 and CDR2 from the germline V gene are SGHVS and FQNEAQ. Trimming stripped 1 base from V and 2 bases from J, with 8 bases between. The CDR3 has 14 amino acids. The CDR3 nucleotides are TGTGCCAGCAGCTTAGTTTTCCAAAACTATGGCTACACCTTC. This translates into CASSLVFQNYGYTF. Together with reference TRBV7-8 and TRBJ1-2, the CDR3 gives the full variable domain: GAGVSQSPRYKVAKRGQDVALRCDPISGHVSLFWYQQALGQGPEFLTYFQNEAQLDKSGLPSDRFFAERPEGSVSTLKIQRTQQEDSAVYLCASSLVFQNYGYTFGSGTRLTVV.

The J gene is TRBJ2-3, the V gene TRBV5-4; D uncertain. Trimming left V 2 bases short and J 6 bases short, with 7 bases between. Germline V gives CDR1 SGHNT, CDR2 YYREEE (reference sequence). CDR3 length: 12 residues. DNA for the CDR3: TGTGCCAGCAGCTTATTCCGGGATACGCAGTATTTT. It codes for CASSLFRDTQYF. Full variable domain (missing parts from reference TRBV5-4 and TRBJ2-3): ETGVTQSPTHLIKTRGQQVTLRCSSQSGHNTVSWYQQALGQGPQFIFQYYREEENGRGNFPPRFSGLQFPNYSSELNVNALELDDSALYLCASSLFRDTQYFGPGTRLTVL.

The CDR3 loop reads CASSQGRPGATNEKLFF. The CDR3 DNA reads as TGCGCCAGCAGCCAAGGGAGGCCGGGTGCAACTAATGAAAAACTGTTTTTT. The chain links TRBV4-1 to TRBJ1-4; no clear D. Germline loops: CDR1 MGHRA, CDR2 YSYEKL. V lost 1 base to trimming and J lost 0 bases, with 12 bases between them. CDR3 length: 17 amino acids.

The CDR3 nucleotides are TGTGCCAGCAGCGTCCGGACTAGCGGGGAGTACAATGAGCAGTTCTTC. Its protein is CASSVRTSGEYNEQFF. This rearrangement joins TRBV9 to TRBJ2-1, with 12 nucleotides matching TRBD2. After removal of 2 bases from V and 4 bases from J, the junction contained 4 bases not matched to a gene. Germline values: CDR1 SGDLS, CDR2 YYNGEE. The CDR3 totals 16 residues.

The chain has TRBV5-1 and TRBJ2-1, with TRBD1 identical over 9 bases. The CDR3 is 14 residues long. CDR1 SGHRS and CDR2 YFSETQ come from the germline V gene. Germline trimming cut 3 bases from V and 5 bases from J; bases unmatched to any gene: 3. CDR3 region: CASSWDRVDNEQFF. CDR3 bases: TGCGCCAGCAGCTGGGACAGGGTAGACAATGAGCAGTTCTTC.

The chain employs TRBV15 and TRBJ2-5; D not resolved. The germline V and J ends were trimmed by 1 base and 3 bases, with 9 bases remaining between them. Germline V gene sequence: CDR1 LNHNV, CDR2 YYDKDF (reference sequence). The CDR3 spans 14 residues. The DNA of the CDR3 is TGTGCCACCAGCAGAGGCCCGGTGGAAGAGACCCAGTACTTC. Encoded protein: CATSRGPVEETQYF.